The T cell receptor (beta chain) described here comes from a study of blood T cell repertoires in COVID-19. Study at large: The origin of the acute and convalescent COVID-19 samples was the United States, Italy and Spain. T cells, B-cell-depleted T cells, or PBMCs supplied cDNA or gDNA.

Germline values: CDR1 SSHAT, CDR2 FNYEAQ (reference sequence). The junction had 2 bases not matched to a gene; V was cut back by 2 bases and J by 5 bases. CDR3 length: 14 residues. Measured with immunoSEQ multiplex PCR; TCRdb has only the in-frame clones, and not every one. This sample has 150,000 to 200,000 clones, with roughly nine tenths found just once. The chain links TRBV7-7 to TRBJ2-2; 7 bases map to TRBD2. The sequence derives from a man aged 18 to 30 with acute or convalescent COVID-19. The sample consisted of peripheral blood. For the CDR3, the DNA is TGTGCCAGCAGCTTAACCGGGGGGACCGGGGAGCTGTTTTTT. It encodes CASSLTGGTGELFF.